The next 24 T cell receptor beta chains were all read from a single sample in a study of blood T cell repertoires in COVID-19. Some clones are missing from TCRdb's copy, which holds only in-frame ones; the method was immunoSEQ multiplex PCR. Of around 120,000 clones in the sample, roughly nine tenths were seen once. Sequencing input: peripheral blood. These receptors came from a woman at least 80 years old with acute or convalescent COVID-19.

The J gene is TRBJ2-5, the V gene TRBV10-3, with 10 bases matching TRBD1. The trim removed 5 bases at V and 2 bases at J, leaving 2 bases unmatched. The CDR3 covers 14 residues. CDR1 ENHRY and CDR2 SYGVKD come from the germline V gene. CDR3 DNA: TGTGCCATCAGTCGGACAGGGGGTCAAGAGACCCAGTACTTC. Its protein product is CAISRTGGQETQYF.

The V and J genes are TRBV13 and TRBJ2-1, with 13 bases matching TRBD2. This CDR3 contains 15 residues. V trimming: 6 bases; J trimming: 13 bases; junction bases outside the gene matches: 12. The germline V gene has CDR1 PRHDT and CDR2 FYEKMQ (reference sequence). Here the CDR3 DNA reads TGTGCCAGCAGTCGAGGGCCCGGACTAGCGGGGGATCAGTTCTTC. Amino acids: CASSRGPGLAGDQFF.

V is TRBV6-5 and J is TRBJ2-2; D is ambiguous. This CDR3 is built from 12 residues. In germline, CDR1 is MNHEY, CDR2 SVGAGI. The V gene lost 6 bases and the J gene lost 6 bases, with 8 bases spanning the gap. The CDR3 DNA reads as TGTGCCAGCAGACCTGGGCCCGGGGAGCTGTTTTTT. Protein product: CASRPGPGELFF.

The chain links TRBV18 to TRBJ1-3; unclear D gene. The germline V gene encodes CDR1 KGHSH and CDR2 LQKENI. Deletions cut 3 bases from V and 0 bases from J, with 6 bases between. The CDR3 totals 14 residues. The CDR3 nucleotides read TGTGCCAGCTCACCTGCGGCCTCTGGAAACACCATATATTTT. Its protein is CASSPAASGNTIYF.

The chain has TRBV3-1 (or the pseudogene TRBV3-2) and TRBJ1-4, with 9 bases identical to TRBD1. The CDR3 consists of 14 residues. The germline gives CDR1 LGHDT, CDR2 YNNKEL (reference sequence). With 6 bases clipped from V and 8 bases from J, the junction kept 7 bases outside the gene matches. CDR3 amino acids: CASSRQGVREKLFF. CDR3 sequence (DNA): TGTGCCAGCAGTCGACAGGGGGTACGAGAAAAACTGTTTTTT.

The rearrangement uses TRBV4-2 and TRBJ2-2; TRBD2 aligns across 9 bases. This CDR3 spans 16 amino acids. The V gene's germline CDR1 is LGHNA and CDR2 YNFKEQ. Trimming cost V 1 base and J 6 bases; bases outside gene matches: 6. This chain's CDR3 is CASSQVSGGQSGELFF. CDR3 sequence (DNA): TGTGCCAGCAGCCAAGTTAGCGGGGGTCAGTCCGGGGAGCTGTTTTTT.

The chain has TRBV19 and TRBJ1-6; 7 bases line up with TRBD1. The CDR3 covers 14 residues. Trimming took 5 bases from V and 7 from J; bases not matched to a gene: 5. Per germline, CDR1 LNHDA and CDR2 SQIVND (reference sequence). The CDR3 DNA sequence: TGTGCCAGTAGTCCGGGACAGCAGAATTCACCCCTCCACTTT. Its translation is CASSPGQQNSPLHF.

This clone was seen only a few times. The CDR3 DNA is TGTGCCAGCAGGGGACAGGGCGGGGAGACCCAGTACTTC. Translation gives CASRGQGGETQYF. The rearrangement uses TRBV28 and TRBJ2-5; 9 positions agree with TRBD1. The germline V gene encodes CDR1 MDHEN and CDR2 SYDVKM. V trimming: 6 bases; J trimming: 5 bases; junction bases outside the gene matches: 4. The CDR3 runs to 13 residues.

This clone was recorded once. CDR3 region: CASSPSGGPEQFF. DNA of the CDR3: TGCGCCAGCAGCCCTAGCGGGGGGCCTGAGCAGTTCTTC. This sequence joins TRBV5-1 and TRBJ2-1; 11 nucleotides match TRBD2. Trimming at V came to 4 bases and at J to 9 bases, leaving 3 bases not matched to a gene. The CDR3 has 13 residues. Germline V gene data show CDR1 as SGHRS and CDR2 as YFSETQ.

This chain links TRBV6-1 with TRBJ2-2; 9 bases line up with TRBD2. The CDR3 runs to 16 residues. CDR1 and CDR2 (germline): MNHNS, SASEGT. After removal of 4 bases from V and 4 bases from J, the junction contained 7 bases not matched to a gene. CDR3 sequence (DNA): TGTGCCAGCAGTGGTCCCAGCGGGGGGAGCACCGGGGAGCTGTTTTTT. It specifies CASSGPSGGSTGELFF.

V gene TRBV12-3 or TRBV12-4 combines with J gene TRBJ1-3; D is unresolved. The CDR3 extends over 13 amino acids. Trimming stripped 3 bases from V and 2 bases from J, with 5 bases between. DNA of the CDR3: TGTGCCAGCAGTTTGGGCACTGGAAACACCATATATTTT. Translation: CASSLGTGNTIYF.

This clone was seen only once. The gene calls are TRBV7-9 and TRBJ2-1, with TRBD2 identical over 15 bases. Germline loops: CDR1 SEHNR, CDR2 FQNEAQ (reference sequence). The J segment lost 6 bases and the V segment lost 6 bases, leaving 9 bases of the junction unmatched. This CDR3 is 17 amino acids long. The CDR3 here is CASSSRTSGGAVNEQFF. CDR3 in DNA: TGTGCCAGCAGTTCCCGGACTAGCGGGGGGGCTGTCAATGAGCAGTTCTTC.

The chain recombines TRBV7-8 with TRBJ1-1; possibly TRBD1 for D (6 bases). Trimming removed 5 bases from V and 6 bases from J, with 13 bases in between. The CDR3 consists of 13 residues. Germline CDR1 and CDR2: SGHVS and FQNEAQ. CDR3 nucleotide sequence: TGTGCCAGCAGCCTACAGGGTTTCTCTGAAGCTTTCTTT. This encodes CASSLQGFSEAFF.

The V gene is TRBV28, the J gene TRBJ1-2; tentative D call: TRBD1 (6 bases). Trimming cost V 9 bases and J 8 bases, with 13 bases left between them. The germline gives CDR1 MDHEN, CDR2 SYDVKM. This CDR3 region has 11 residues. The CDR3 here is CASGGLTGYTF. As DNA, the CDR3 is TGTGCCAGTGGGGGCCTAACCGGCTACACCTTC.

This clone was seen only once. V usage is TRBV6-5 and J usage is TRBJ1-6, with D uncertain. CDR1 and CDR2 from the germline V gene are MNHEY and SVGAGI. This CDR3 region has 13 residues. Trimming removed 5 bases at V and 6 bases at J, with 8 bases between. The CDR3 sequence: CASSISSNSPLHF. CDR3 nucleotides: TGTGCCAGCAGTATAAGCTCTAATTCACCCCTCCACTTT.

This clone is a singleton in its sample. The rearrangement links TRBV6-5 to TRBJ2-7, with 10 bases matching TRBD1. The CDR3 is 15 amino acids. Trimming at V came to 6 bases and at J to 4 bases, leaving 9 bases not matched to a gene. CDR1 and CDR2 from the germline V gene are MNHEY and SVGAGI. The CDR3: CASSDDRGHGYEQYF. DNA for the CDR3: TGTGCCAGCAGCGACGACAGGGGGCACGGTTACGAGCAGTACTTC.

The chain employs TRBV29-1 and TRBJ2-7; D call uncertain. Trimming removed 2 bases from V and 7 bases from J, with 21 bases in between. The CDR3 covers 15 residues. Germline loops: CDR1 SQVTM, CDR2 ANQGSEA. For the CDR3, the DNA is TGCAGCGTTGAAAGCCACACACTTAGAGGTGGGGAGCAGTACTTC. Protein product: CSVESHTLRGGEQYF.

The V gene is TRBV5-8, the J gene TRBJ1-5, with D possibly TRBD1 on 5 matching bases. Germline values: CDR1 SGHTS, CDR2 YDEGEE. The CDR3 totals 13 residues. Trimming stripped 3 bases from V and 4 bases from J, with 8 bases between. CDR3 loop: CASSWGVNQPQHF. Written as DNA, the CDR3 is TGTGCCAGCAGCTGGGGGGTTAATCAGCCCCAGCATTTT.

This chain connects TRBV7-8 to TRBJ2-7; 9 bases match TRBD1. CDR1 SGHVS and CDR2 FQNEAQ come from the germline V gene. J was trimmed by 7 bases and V by 5 bases; bases with no gene match: 9. CDR3 length equals 14 residues. In DNA form, the CDR3 reads TGTGCCAGCAGCCTCGGACAGGGGACTGGGGAGCAGTACTTC. Protein: CASSLGQGTGEQYF. Full variable domain (rest looked up from reference TRBV7-8 and TRBJ2-7): GAGVSQSPRYKVAKRGQDVALRCDPISGHVSLFWYQQALGQGPEFLTYFQNEAQLDKSGLPSDRFFAERPEGSVSTLKIQRTQQEDSAVYLCASSLGQGTGEQYFGPGTRLTVT.

For the CDR3, the DNA is TGTGCCACCAGTGATTCGCTACAGGGGGCGCGCACCGGGGAGCTGTTTTTT. Translating gives CATSDSLQGARTGELFF. This chain links TRBV24-1 with TRBJ2-2; 9 nucleotides line up with TRBD1. This CDR3 has 17 residues. Germline values: CDR1 KGHDR, CDR2 SFDVKD. Trimming took 2 bases from V and 4 from J; bases not matched to a gene: 7.

J is TRBJ2-7 and V is TRBV6-5; 9 bases fit TRBD2. CDR1 and CDR2 from the germline V gene are MNHEY and SVGAGI. Trimming at V came to 4 bases and at J to 3 bases, leaving 10 bases not matched to a gene. The CDR3 runs to 16 residues. Written as DNA, the CDR3 is TGTGCCAGCAGTTCTAGCGGGGCCATGGGGGACTACGAGCAGTACTTC. It codes for CASSSSGAMGDYEQYF.

The chain has TRBV24-1 and TRBJ2-5; 13 nucleotides line up with TRBD2. The germline V gene encodes CDR1 KGHDR and CDR2 SFDVKD. The CDR3 spans 16 residues. The trim removed 4 bases at V and 4 bases at J, leaving 5 bases unmatched. The chain's CDR3 is CATSDQGLAGIETQYF. DNA for the CDR3: TGTGCCACCAGTGACCAGGGACTAGCGGGGATAGAGACCCAGTACTTC.

The V and J genes are TRBV5-1 and TRBJ1-3; tentatively, D is TRBD1 (5 bases). CDR3 size: 15 residues. Germline loops: CDR1 SGHRS, CDR2 YFSETQ. Trimming shortened V by 0 bases and J by 2 bases, and 9 bases separated the two germline ends. This CDR3 reads CASSLEGATGNTIYF. CDR3 DNA: TGCGCCAGCAGCTTGGAAGGGGCAACTGGAAACACCATATATTTT.

The chain carries TRBV10-2 and TRBJ2-7, with D perhaps matching TRBD2 (7 bases). The germline V gene has CDR1 WSHSY and CDR2 SAAADI. CDR3 length equals 15 residues. V shed 6 bases and J shed 2 bases, with 17 bases lying between them. CDR3 region: CASSSTGGSPYEQYF. CDR3 bases: TGCGCCAGCAGCTCCACGGGGGGCTCTCCCTACGAGCAGTACTTC.